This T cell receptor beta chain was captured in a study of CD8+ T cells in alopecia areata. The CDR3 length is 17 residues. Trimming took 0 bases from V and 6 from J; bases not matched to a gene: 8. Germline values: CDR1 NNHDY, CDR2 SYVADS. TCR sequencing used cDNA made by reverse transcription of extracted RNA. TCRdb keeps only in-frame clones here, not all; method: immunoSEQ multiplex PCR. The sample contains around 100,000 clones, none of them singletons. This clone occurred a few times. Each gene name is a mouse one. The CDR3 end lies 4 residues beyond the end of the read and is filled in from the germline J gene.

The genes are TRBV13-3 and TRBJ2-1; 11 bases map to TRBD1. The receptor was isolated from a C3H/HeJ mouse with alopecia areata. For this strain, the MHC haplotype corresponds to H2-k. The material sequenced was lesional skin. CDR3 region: CASSDAGTGGRGAEQFF. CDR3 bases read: TGTGCCAGCAGTGATGCAGGGACAGGGGGGAGAGGTGCT.